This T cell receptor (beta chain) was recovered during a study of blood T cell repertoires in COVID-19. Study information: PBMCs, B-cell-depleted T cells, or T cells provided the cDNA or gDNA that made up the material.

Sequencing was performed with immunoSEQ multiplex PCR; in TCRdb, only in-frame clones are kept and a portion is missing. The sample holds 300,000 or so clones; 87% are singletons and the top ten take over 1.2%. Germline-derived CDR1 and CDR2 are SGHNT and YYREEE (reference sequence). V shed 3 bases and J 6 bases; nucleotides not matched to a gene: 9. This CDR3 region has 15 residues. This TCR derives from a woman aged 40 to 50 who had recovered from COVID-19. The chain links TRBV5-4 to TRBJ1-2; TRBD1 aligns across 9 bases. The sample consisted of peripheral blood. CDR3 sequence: CASSSMTGGLNGYTF. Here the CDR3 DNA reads TGTGCCAGCAGCTCGATGACAGGGGGTCTTAATGGCTACACCTTC.